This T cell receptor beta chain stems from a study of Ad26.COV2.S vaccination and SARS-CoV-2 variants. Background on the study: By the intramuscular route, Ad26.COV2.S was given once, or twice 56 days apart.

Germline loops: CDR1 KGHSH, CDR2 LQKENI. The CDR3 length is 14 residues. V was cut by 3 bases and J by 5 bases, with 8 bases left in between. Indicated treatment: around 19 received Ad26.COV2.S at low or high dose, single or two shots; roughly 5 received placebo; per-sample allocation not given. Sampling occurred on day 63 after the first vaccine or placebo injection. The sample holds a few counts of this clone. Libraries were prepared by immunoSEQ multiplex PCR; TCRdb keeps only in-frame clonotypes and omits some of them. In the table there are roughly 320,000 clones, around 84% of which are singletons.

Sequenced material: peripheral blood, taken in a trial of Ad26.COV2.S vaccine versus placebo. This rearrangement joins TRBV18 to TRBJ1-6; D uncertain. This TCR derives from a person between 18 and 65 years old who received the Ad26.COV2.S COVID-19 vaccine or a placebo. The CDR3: CASSPGSDNSPLHF. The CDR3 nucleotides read TGTGCCAGCTCACCCGGGTCCGATAATTCACCCCTCCACTTT.